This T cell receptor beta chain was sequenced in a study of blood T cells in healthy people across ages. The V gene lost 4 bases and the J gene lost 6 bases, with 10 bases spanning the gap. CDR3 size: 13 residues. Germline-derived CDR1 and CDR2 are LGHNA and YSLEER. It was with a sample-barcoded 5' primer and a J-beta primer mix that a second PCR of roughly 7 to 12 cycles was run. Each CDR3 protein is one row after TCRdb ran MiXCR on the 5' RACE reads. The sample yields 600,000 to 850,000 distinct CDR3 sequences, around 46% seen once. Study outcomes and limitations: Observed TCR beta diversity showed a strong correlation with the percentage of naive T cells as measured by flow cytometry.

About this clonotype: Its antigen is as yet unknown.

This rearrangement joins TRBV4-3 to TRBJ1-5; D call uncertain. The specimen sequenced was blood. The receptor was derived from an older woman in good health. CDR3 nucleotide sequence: TGCGCCAGCAGCCGCCAGGACGGTCAGCCCCAGCATTTT. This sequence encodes CASSRQDGQPQHF.